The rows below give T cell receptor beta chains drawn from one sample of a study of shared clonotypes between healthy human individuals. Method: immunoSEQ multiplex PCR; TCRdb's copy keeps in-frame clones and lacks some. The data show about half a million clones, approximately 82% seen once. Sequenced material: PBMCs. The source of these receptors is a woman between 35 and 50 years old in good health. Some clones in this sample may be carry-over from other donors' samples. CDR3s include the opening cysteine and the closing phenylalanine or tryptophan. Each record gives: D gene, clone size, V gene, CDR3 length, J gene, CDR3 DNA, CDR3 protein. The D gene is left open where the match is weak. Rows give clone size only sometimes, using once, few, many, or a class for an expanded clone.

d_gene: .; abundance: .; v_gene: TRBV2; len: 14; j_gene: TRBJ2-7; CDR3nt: TGTGCCAGCATGCCGGCGGGGCGCGGGGACGAGCAGTACTTC; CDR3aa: CASMPAGRGDEQYF
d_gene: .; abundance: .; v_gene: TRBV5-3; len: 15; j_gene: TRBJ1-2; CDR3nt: TGTGCCAGAAGCGCGGTAGGACATATTAACTATGGCTACACCTTC; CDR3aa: CARSAVGHINYGYTF
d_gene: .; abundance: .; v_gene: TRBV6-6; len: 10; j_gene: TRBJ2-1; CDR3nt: TGTGCCAGCGGAAGGGATGAGCAGTTCTTC; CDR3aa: CASGRDEQFF
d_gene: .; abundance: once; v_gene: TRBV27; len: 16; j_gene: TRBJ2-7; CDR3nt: TGTGCCAGCAGTTTTGTCTTCCAGGGGCTTACCTACGAGCAGTACTTC; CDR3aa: CASSFVFQGLTYEQYF
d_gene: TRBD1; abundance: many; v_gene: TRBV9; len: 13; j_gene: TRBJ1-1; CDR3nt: TGTGCCAGCAGCCAACAGGGGTACACTGAAGCTTTCTTT; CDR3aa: CASSQQGYTEAFF
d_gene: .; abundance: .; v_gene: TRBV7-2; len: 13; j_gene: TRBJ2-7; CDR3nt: TGTGCCAGCAGCTCCCGAAGCAGCTACGAGCAGTACTTC; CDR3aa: CASSSRSSYEQYF
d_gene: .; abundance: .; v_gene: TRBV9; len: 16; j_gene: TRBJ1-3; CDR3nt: TGTGCCAGCAGCAGGGGGGAGGGGAATGCTGGAAACACCATATATTTT; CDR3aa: CASSRGEGNAGNTIYF
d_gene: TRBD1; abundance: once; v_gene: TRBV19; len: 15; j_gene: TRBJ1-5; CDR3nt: TGTGCCAGTATCCCCCGACAGGGTCCCAATCAGCCCCAGCATTTT; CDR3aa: CASIPRQGPNQPQHF
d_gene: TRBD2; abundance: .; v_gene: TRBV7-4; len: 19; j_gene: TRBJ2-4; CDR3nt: TGTGCCAGCAGCCATTCCGGGACTAGCGTAACACTAGCCAAAAACATTCAGTACTTC; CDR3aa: CASSHSGTSVTLAKNIQYF
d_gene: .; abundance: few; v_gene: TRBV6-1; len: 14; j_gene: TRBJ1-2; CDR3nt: TGTGCCAGCAGTGATGGCAGGTGGGGGTATGGCTACACCTTC; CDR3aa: CASSDGRWGYGYTF
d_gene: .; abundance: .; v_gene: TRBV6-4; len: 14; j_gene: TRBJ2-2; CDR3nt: TGTGCCAGCAGCCCCGGGACCCTCACCGGGGAGCTGTTTTTT; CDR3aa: CASSPGTLTGELFF
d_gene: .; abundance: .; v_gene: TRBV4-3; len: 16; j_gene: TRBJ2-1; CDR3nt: TGCGCCAGCAGCCCCCGACCCGCGACGTCCTACAATGAGCAGTTCTTC; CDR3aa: CASSPRPATSYNEQFF
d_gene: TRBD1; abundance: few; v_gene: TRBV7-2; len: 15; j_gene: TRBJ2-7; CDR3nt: TGTGCCAGCAGCTTAGAAGGGGGACAGGTCTACGAGCAGTACTTC; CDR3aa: CASSLEGGQVYEQYF
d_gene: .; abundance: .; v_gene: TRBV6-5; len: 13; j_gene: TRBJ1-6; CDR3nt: TGTGCCAGCAGGGTTTCCTATAATTCACCCCTCCACTTT; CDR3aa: CASRVSYNSPLHF
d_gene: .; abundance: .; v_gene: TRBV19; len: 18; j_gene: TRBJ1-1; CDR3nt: TGTGCCAGTAGTATACCCTACCGGACAGCTACCTTGAACACTGAAGCTTTCTTT; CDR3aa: CASSIPYRTATLNTEAFF
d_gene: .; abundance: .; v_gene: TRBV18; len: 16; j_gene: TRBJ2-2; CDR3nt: TGTGCCAGCTCACCTCCACGGGGCGGGAACACCGGGGAGCTGTTTTTT; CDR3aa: CASSPPRGGNTGELFF
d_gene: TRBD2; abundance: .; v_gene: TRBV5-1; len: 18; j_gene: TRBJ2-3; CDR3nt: TGCGCCAGCAGCTTGGGGGGACTAGCGGGAGGAACAGGGGATACGCAGTATTTT; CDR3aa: CASSLGGLAGGTGDTQYF
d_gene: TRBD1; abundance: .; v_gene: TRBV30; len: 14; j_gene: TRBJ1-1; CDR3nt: TGTGCCGGGACGTTACGCAGGGGGCTCACTGAAGCTTTCTTT; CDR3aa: CAGTLRRGLTEAFF
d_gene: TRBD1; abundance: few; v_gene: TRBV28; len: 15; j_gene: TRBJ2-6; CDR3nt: TGTGCCAGCAGCAACAGGGGGCTTGGGGCCAACGTCCTGACTTTC; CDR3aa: CASSNRGLGANVLTF
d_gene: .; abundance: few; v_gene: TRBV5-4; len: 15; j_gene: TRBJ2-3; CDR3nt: TGTGCCAGCAGCTCTAAGGGCAGGGACACAGATACGCAGTATTTT; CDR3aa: CASSSKGRDTDTQYF
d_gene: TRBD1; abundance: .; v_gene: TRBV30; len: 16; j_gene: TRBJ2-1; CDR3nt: TGTGCCTGGAGTCAACCGACAGGGGCCCAAGGGGATGAGCAGTTCTTC; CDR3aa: CAWSQPTGAQGDEQFF
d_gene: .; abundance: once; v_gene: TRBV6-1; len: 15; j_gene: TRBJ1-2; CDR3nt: TGTGCCAGCAGTGTCAGCGGACAGTTTAACTATGGCTACACCTTC; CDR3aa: CASSVSGQFNYGYTF
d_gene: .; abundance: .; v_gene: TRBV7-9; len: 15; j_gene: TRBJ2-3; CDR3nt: TGTGCCACCTTGATTGGAGTTCTTGGCACAGATACGCAGTATTTT; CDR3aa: CATLIGVLGTDTQYF
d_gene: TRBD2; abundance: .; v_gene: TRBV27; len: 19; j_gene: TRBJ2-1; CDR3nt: TGTGCCAGCAGTCCCCGGACTAGCGGGAGCGCCATCTCCTACAATGAGCAGTTCTTC; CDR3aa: CASSPRTSGSAISYNEQFF
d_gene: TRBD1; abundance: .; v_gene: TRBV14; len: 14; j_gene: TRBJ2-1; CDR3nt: TGTGCCAGCAGCCGGACTCGACAGGGCGGGGAGCAGTTCTTC; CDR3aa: CASSRTRQGGEQFF
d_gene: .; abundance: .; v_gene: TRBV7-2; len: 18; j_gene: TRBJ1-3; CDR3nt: TGTGCCAGCAGCAAAAGGGGGGTCGAGACTGTATCTGGAAACACCATATATTTT; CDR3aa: CASSKRGVETVSGNTIYF
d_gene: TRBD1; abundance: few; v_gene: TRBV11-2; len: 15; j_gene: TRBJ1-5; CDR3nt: TGTGCCAGCAGTTGGACAGGAAATAGCAATCAGCCCCAGCATTTT; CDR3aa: CASSWTGNSNQPQHF
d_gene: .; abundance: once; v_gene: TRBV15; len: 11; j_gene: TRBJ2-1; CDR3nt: TGTGCCACCAGCAGGGGGGATGAGCAGTTCTTC; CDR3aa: CATSRGDEQFF
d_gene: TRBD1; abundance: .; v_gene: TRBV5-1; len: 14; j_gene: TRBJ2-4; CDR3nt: TGCGCCAGCAGCTTCGACAGGGCCGAAAACATTCAGTACTTC; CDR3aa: CASSFDRAENIQYF
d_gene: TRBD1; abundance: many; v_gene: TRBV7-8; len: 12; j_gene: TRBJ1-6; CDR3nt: TGTGCCAGCAGCTTCCAACAGGGGGCCCTCCACTTT; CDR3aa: CASSFQQGALHF
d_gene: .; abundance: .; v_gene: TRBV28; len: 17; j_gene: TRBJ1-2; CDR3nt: TGTGCCAGCAGTATCTACAGATCGCAGGTCTTTTTCTTTGGCTACACCTTC; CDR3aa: CASSIYRSQVFFFGYTF
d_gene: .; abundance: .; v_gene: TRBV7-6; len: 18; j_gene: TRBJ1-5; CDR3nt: TGTGCCAGCAGCCGCGACGTCGGGGGAAGTTATAGCAATCAGCCCCAGCATTTT; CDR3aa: CASSRDVGGSYSNQPQHF
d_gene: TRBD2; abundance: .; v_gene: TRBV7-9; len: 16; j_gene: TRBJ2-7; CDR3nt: TGTGCCAGCAGCCCCCGACTAGCGGGGGAGGCCTACGAGCAGTACTTC; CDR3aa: CASSPRLAGEAYEQYF
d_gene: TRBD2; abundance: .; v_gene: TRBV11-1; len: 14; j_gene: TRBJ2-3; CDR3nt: TGTGCCAGCAGTCCTAGCGGTAGCACAGATACGCAGTATTTT; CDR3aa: CASSPSGSTDTQYF
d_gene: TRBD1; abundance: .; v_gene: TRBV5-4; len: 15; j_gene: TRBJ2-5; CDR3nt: TGTGCCAGCAGCAAGGGACAGGGGAACCAAGAGACCCAGTACTTC; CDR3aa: CASSKGQGNQETQYF
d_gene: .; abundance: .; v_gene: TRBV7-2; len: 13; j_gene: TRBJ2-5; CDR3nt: TGTGCCAGCAGCTTAGTTGGACCAGAGACCCAGTACTTC; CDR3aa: CASSLVGPETQYF
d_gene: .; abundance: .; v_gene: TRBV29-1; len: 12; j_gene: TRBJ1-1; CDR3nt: TGCAGCGCACAGGACGGAAACACTGAAGCTTTCTTT; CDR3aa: CSAQDGNTEAFF
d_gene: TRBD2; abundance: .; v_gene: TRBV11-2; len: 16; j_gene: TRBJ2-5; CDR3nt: TGTGCCAGCAGCGTCTCGGGACTAGCGGGGCAAGAGACCCAGTACTTC; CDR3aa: CASSVSGLAGQETQYF
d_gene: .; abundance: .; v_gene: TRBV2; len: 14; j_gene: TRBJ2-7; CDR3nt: TGTGCCAGCAAGGGCAGGGGCCACTCCTACGAGCAGTACTTC; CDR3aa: CASKGRGHSYEQYF
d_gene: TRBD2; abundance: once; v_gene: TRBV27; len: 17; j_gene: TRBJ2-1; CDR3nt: TGTGCCAGCAGGCAAACCGGAGGGACTAGCGGGAGGGATGAGCAGTTCTTC; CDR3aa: CASRQTGGTSGRDEQFF
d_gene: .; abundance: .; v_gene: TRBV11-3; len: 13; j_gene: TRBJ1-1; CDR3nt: TGTGCCAGCAGCTTGGGGATGAACACTGAAGCTTTCTTT; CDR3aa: CASSLGMNTEAFF
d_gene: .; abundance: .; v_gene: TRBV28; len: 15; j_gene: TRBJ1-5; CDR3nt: TGTGCCAGCAGATCATTACAGGGAGGCAATCAGCCCCAGCATTTT; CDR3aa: CASRSLQGGNQPQHF
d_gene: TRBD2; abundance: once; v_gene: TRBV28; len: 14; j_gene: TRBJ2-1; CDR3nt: TGTGCCAGCGGTAGCGGGAGAAGCTACAATGAGCAGTTCTTC; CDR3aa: CASGSGRSYNEQFF
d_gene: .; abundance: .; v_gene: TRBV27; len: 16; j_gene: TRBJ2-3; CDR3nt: TGTGCCAGCAGTCGCTCGGGGGCGCCTCGCACAGATACGCAGTATTTT; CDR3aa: CASSRSGAPRTDTQYF
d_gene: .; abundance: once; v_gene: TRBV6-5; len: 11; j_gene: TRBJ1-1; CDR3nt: TGTGCCAGCAGTTACGGGACACTGGCTTTCTTT; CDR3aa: CASSYGTLAFF
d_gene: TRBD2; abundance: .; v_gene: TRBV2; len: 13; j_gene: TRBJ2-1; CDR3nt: TGTGCCAATAGCGGGAGCGGGTACAATGAGCAGTTCTTC; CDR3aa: CANSGSGYNEQFF
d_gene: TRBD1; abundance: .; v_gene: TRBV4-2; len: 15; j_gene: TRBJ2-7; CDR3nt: TGTGCCAGCAGCTTCGGACAGGGGGCGATATACGAGCAGTACTTC; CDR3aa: CASSFGQGAIYEQYF
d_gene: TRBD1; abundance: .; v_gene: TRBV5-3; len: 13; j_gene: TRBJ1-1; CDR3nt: TGCGCCAGCGGATCTCTAACAGGGGGCGAAGCTTTCTTT; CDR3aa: CASGSLTGGEAFF
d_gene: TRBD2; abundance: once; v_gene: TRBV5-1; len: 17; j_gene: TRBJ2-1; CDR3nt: TGCGCCAGCAGCCCCCGGGTAGCGGGAGGCCAAAATGATGAGCAGTTCTTC; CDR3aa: CASSPRVAGGQNDEQFF
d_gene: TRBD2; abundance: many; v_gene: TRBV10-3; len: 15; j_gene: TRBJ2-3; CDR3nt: TGTGCCATCAGCCCCTCTAGCGGTAACACAGATACGCAGTATTTT; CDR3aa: CAISPSSGNTDTQYF
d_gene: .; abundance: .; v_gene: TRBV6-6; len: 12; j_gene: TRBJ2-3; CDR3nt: TGTGCCAGCAGTTCCAGGGCAGATACGCAGTATTTT; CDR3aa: CASSSRADTQYF
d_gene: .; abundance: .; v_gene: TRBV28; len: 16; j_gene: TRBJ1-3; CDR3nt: TGTGCCAGCAGTTTAAGGGGTGGGGTCTCTGGAAACACCATATATTTT; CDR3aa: CASSLRGGVSGNTIYF
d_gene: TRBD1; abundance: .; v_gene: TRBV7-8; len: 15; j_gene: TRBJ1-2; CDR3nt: TGTGCCAGCAGCCAGACAGGGAGGGCTAACTATGGCTACACCTTC; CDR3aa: CASSQTGRANYGYTF
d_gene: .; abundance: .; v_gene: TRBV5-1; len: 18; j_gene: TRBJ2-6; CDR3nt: TGCGCCAGCAGCTTGAGCGGACAGATTTTCTCTGGGGCCAACGTCCTGACTTTC; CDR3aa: CASSLSGQIFSGANVLTF